This T cell receptor (beta chain) was sequenced for a study of blood T cell repertoires in COVID-19. On the study more broadly: Both acute and convalescent COVID-19 samples were obtained from the United States, Italy and Spain. PBMCs, B-cell-depleted T cells, or T cells were the source of the cDNA or gDNA that made up the material.

Germline V lookup: CDR1 SGHTA, CDR2 FQGNSA. This CDR3 is built from 14 residues. Trimming cost V 8 bases and J 4 bases; bases outside gene matches: 6. Original processing methods: Estimation of nucleated cell counts was performed using reference gene primer amplification. TCRdb's table, derived via immunoSEQ multiplex PCR, lists solely in-frame clones and lacks some. Clone size and the V and J calls come from that table; the DNA yielded D and trimming. The data show 67,000 or so clones, with roughly 80% seen just once and about 0.87% held by the top ten. This receptor was taken from a woman between 65 and 79 years old with acute or convalescent COVID-19. Sequencing used peripheral blood. This chain uses TRBV7-2 with TRBJ2-1, with 9 bases matching TRBD2. The CDR3 nucleotides read TGTGCCAGCCGTAGACTAGCGGTTTACAATGAGCAGTTCTTC. It yields the protein CASRRLAVYNEQFF.